This T cell receptor beta chain was observed in a study of blood T cell repertoires in COVID-19. The wider study: The analysed material was cDNA or gDNA that came from T cells, B-cell-depleted T cells, or PBMCs.

Measured with immunoSEQ multiplex PCR; TCRdb has only the in-frame clones, and not every one. Among more than 350,000 clones listed, around 87% were seen once. CDR3 length: 13 residues. Germline V gene lookup returns CDR1 MNHEY and CDR2 SVGAGI. The V end lost 5 bases, the J end lost 7 bases, and 11 bases lay between the germline ends. The source is a woman between 25 and 40 years old with COVID-19, enrolled during active disease. Sequences were obtained from peripheral blood. This chain uses TRBV6-5 with TRBJ1-4; D not certain. The CDR3 protein is CASSRGGGEKLFF. The DNA for the CDR3 is TGTGCCAGCAGTCGGGGAGGTGGTGAAAAACTGTTTTTT.